This passage covers 2 T cell receptor beta chains from one sample sequenced in a study of blood T cells in healthy people across ages. Combining a sample-barcoded 5' primer with a J-beta primer mix, a second PCR ran for about 7 to 11 cycles. TCRdb re-derived calls from the 5' RACE reads in MiXCR, one entry per CDR3 protein. The data show more than 650,000 distinct CDR3 sequences, approximately 22% seen once. The sequenced material came from blood. Every receptor here comes from a man aged 65 to 85 in good health.

CDR3 region: CASRQQGAGNQPQHF. The CDR3, as DNA: TGTGCCAGCAGACAACAGGGGGCTGGCAATCAGCCCCAGCATTTT. The J gene is TRBJ1-5, the V gene TRBV12-3 or TRBV12-4, with 9 bases matching TRBD1. CDR3 size: 15 residues. V trimming: 6 bases; J trimming: 2 bases; junction bases outside the gene matches: 5.

This chain joins TRBV6-1 and TRBJ2-3, with 7 bases fitting TRBD1. The CDR3 extends over 15 amino acids. Germline lookup yields CDR1 MNHNS and CDR2 SASEGT. Trimming at V came to 1 base and at J to 6 bases, leaving 7 bases not matched to a gene. Here the CDR3 reads CASSEEGTAPDTQYF. The DNA for the CDR3 is TGTGCCAGCAGTGAAGAGGGGACAGCCCCGGATACGCAGTATTTT.